This T cell receptor beta chain stems from a study of cytomegalovirus exposure and HLA in healthy donors (dated by TCRdb to about 2017). Notes on the research overall: According to a later analysis, one platform produced both the 110 or so validation repertoires and the 730 or so repertoires of the first cohort. High-throughput TCR immunosequencing, statistical association of individual TCRs with disease status, and machine learning were combined to predict cytomegalovirus infection status. The aim of the study was to test whether cataloging public T cell receptors could identify signatures of past pathogen exposure. Besides the first cohort of roughly 640 subjects, a separate validation cohort made up of 95 to 150 different subjects was used.

This clone has only a few counts. No antigen is known for it. Base qualities are not recorded, but no much larger clone differs from it by a single base. Receptor libraries were prepared by the immunoSEQ multiplex PCR assay. The original methods were these. A statistical classification framework was developed to diagnose cytomegalovirus status using the catalog of TCR beta chain sequences. This immuneACCESS table, as held by TCRdb, lists in-frame sequences with V and J called but not all clones. Of the missing ones, under half trace to an unresolved V gene in checked studies; the others have no known cause. The DNA gave D and trimming, while V, J and clone size come from that table. The sample yields tens of thousands of clones; roughly 93% were counted once. Clones ranked in the top ten supply around 3.3% of the sample. Reading the germline V gene gives CDR1 MDHEN and CDR2 SYDVKM. The CDR3 goes from the cysteine to the phenylalanine over 17 residues. This entry keeps only the CDR3 DNA: 51 bases, framed from base 1. The germline V and J ends show losses of 5 bases and 7 bases respectively, and no gene match explains 13 bases of the junction.

The donors belonged to the validation cohort of around 130 subjects, which was separate from the approximately 700-subject first cohort. Here is what the overall study found, with its caveats: Three of the identified cytomegalovirus-associated TCR beta chains were confirmed in vitro to be specific for cytomegalovirus antigens. It was suggested by the authors that the approach could potentially be generalized to other disease states and immunological phenotypes. A later analysis had no HLA typing for the validation cohort, so co-occurrence there was scored across all 130 or so repertoires. Most TCR sequences were seen in very few donors, while some public TCRs were found in many individuals. The classifier was reported to diagnose cytomegalovirus status with high specificity and sensitivity in both the original cohort and the validation cohort. A later analysis found that TCRs clustered in the first cohort also tended to co-occur in the 120 or so validation repertoires, with approximately 95% of cluster scores above 0. In the study, some 160 TCR beta chains were listed as associated with cytomegalovirus.

The rearranged segments are TRBV28 and TRBJ1-4, with TRBD1 matching 10 junction bases. The source material was PBMCs. This clonotype was sampled from a woman in her twenties or thirties in good health and CMV-seronegative. The nucleotides read TGTGCCAGCAGTAACCGGGACAGGGGAGACGGGAGTGAAAAACTGTTTTTT. The translation is CASSNRDRGDGSEKLFF.